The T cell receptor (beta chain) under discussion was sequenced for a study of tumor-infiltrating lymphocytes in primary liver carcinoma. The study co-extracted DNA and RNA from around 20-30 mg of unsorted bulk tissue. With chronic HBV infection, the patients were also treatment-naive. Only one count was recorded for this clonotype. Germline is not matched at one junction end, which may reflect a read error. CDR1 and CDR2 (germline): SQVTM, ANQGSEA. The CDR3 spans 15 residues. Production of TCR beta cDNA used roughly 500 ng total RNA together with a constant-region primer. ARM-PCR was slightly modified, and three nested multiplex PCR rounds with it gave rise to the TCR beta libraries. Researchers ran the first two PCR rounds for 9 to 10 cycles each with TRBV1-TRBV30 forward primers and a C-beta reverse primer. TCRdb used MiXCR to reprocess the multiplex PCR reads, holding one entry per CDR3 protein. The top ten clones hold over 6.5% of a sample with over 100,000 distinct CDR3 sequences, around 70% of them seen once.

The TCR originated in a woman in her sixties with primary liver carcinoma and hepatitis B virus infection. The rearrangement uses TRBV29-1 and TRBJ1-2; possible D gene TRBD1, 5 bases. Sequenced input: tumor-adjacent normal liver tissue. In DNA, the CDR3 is TGCAGCGTTGATCGGGGGGTAGAAGGGGCCGGCGGCTACATCTTC. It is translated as CSVDRGVEGAGGYIF.